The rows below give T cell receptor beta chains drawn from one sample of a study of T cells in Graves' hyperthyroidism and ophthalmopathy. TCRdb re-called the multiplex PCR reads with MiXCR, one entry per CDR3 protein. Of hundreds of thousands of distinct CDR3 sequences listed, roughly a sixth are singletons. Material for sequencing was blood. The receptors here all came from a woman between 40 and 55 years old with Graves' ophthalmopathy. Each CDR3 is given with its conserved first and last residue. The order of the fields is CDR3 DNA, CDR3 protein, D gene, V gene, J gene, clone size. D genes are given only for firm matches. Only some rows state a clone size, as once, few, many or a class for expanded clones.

DNA: TGCGCCAGCAGCCCACAACCGAGCTCCTACGAGCAGTACTTC; CDR3: CASSPQPSSYEQYF; D: -; V: TRBV5-1; J: TRBJ2-7; size: many
DNA: TGTGCCAGCTCAGTAGTCAGCGGGAGTCACCATGAGCAGTTCTTC; CDR3: CASSVVSGSHHEQFF; D: TRBD2; V: TRBV18; J: TRBJ2-1; size: many
DNA: TGCGCCAGCAGCCAGGGACAGGGGTTCGAGACCCAGTACTTC; CDR3: CASSQGQGFETQYF; D: TRBD1; V: TRBV4-1; J: TRBJ2-5; size: -
DNA: TGCAGTGCTCCCCAACCCTCCTACACCTTC; CDR3: CSAPQPSYTF; D: -; V: TRBV20-1; J: TRBJ1-2; size: -
DNA: TGTGCCAGCAGCGTCGGACAGGGGAGTGAAAAACTGTTTTTT; CDR3: CASSVGQGSEKLFF; D: TRBD1; V: TRBV9; J: TRBJ1-4; size: many
DNA: TGTGCCAGCAGCTTAGCGCCAGGGACTAGACTTAACGAGCAGTACTTC; CDR3: CASSLAPGTRLNEQYF; D: TRBD2; V: TRBV7-9; J: TRBJ2-7; size: many
DNA: TGTGCCAGCAGGCGGACTAGCGGTTCCAATGAGCAGTTCTTC; CDR3: CASRRTSGSNEQFF; D: TRBD2; V: TRBV2; J: TRBJ2-1; size: many
DNA: TGTGCCAGCAGCTTAGCCGGGGGGTCGGTGGAGACCCAGTACTTC; CDR3: CASSLAGGSVETQYF; D: TRBD2; V: TRBV7-2; J: TRBJ2-5; size: -
DNA: TGTGCCAGCTCACTTGAACGACAAGAGACCCAGTACTTC; CDR3: CASSLERQETQYF; D: -; V: TRBV18; J: TRBJ2-5; size: -
DNA: TGCAGTGCTAGAGAATTAGGAGATACGCAGTATTTT; CDR3: CSARELGDTQYF; D: -; V: TRBV20-1; J: TRBJ2-3; size: -
DNA: TGTGCCAGCAGTGATGAGGGGCTAGGTGGCTACACCTTC; CDR3: CASSDEGLGGYTF; D: -; V: TRBV28; J: TRBJ1-2; size: -
DNA: TGCAGCGCAGGACAGGAGAATCAGCCCCAGCATTTT; CDR3: CSAGQENQPQHF; D: TRBD1; V: TRBV29-1; J: TRBJ1-5; size: -
DNA: TGTGCCAGCAGGCCTCTAGCGAAGTACGAGCAGTACTTC; CDR3: CASRPLAKYEQYF; D: -; V: TRBV11-2; J: TRBJ2-7; size: many
DNA: TGCGCCAGCAGCTTGGGACAGGGAGAATGGCCTGAAGCTTTCTTT; CDR3: CASSLGQGEWPEAFF; D: TRBD1; V: TRBV5-1; J: TRBJ1-1; size: many
DNA: TGTGCCAGCAGTTACTCGAGAAGGGCGGGGAATCAGCCCCAGCATTTT; CDR3: CASSYSRRAGNQPQHF; D: -; V: TRBV6-2/TRBV6-3; J: TRBJ1-5; size: few
DNA: TGTGCCAGCAGCACCTCCGCCTTCAAGCGGGAGGATGAGCAGTTCTTC; CDR3: CASSTSAFKREDEQFF; D: TRBD2; V: TRBV28; J: TRBJ2-1; size: many
DNA: TGCGCCAGCAGCCCCACCGCTGCGGGAGATACCCCCGGGGAGCTGTTTTTT; CDR3: CASSPTAAGDTPGELFF; D: TRBD2; V: TRBV5-1; J: TRBJ2-2; size: few
DNA: TGTGCCTGGTCGGACAGCAGTGAAGCTTTCTTT; CDR3: CAWSDSSEAFF; D: -; V: TRBV30; J: TRBJ1-1; size: many
DNA: TGTGCCAGCAGCTTAACCTTACTGGATACGCAGTATTTT; CDR3: CASSLTLLDTQYF; D: -; V: TRBV7-3; J: TRBJ2-3; size: -
DNA: TGTGCCTGGACTCGACAGTGGGAGTCCCGGGCCAAAAACATTCAGTACTTC; CDR3: CAWTRQWESRAKNIQYF; D: -; V: TRBV30; J: TRBJ2-4; size: few
DNA: TGTGCCAGCAGTGTTCAGGGGGGCACTGAAGCTTTCTTT; CDR3: CASSVQGGTEAFF; D: TRBD1; V: TRBV12-3/TRBV12-4; J: TRBJ1-1; size: many
DNA: TGTGCCAGTTCTGCCTTACTAGCGGGAGACGGTGAGCAGTTCTTC; CDR3: CASSALLAGDGEQFF; D: TRBD2; V: TRBV2; J: TRBJ2-1; size: many
DNA: TGTGCCAGCAGCCAAGAGGGGTTAGGCGGGTATGAGCAGTTCTTC; CDR3: CASSQEGLGGYEQFF; D: -; V: TRBV3-1; J: TRBJ2-1; size: few
DNA: TGTGCCAGCAGAGGTACGGCCATCGGGATGTTTTTT; CDR3: CASRGTAIGMFF; D: -; V: TRBV11-2; J: TRBJ1-4; size: -
DNA: TGTGCCATCAGTGAGATAGGTAGCGGGAGCTCCTACAATGAGCAGTTCTTC; CDR3: CAISEIGSGSSYNEQFF; D: TRBD2; V: TRBV10-3; J: TRBJ2-1; size: -
DNA: TGTGCCAGCAGTTATCTACAGGGGCCTTTAGGGAATGAGCAGTTCTTC; CDR3: CASSYLQGPLGNEQFF; D: TRBD1; V: TRBV28; J: TRBJ2-1; size: many
DNA: TGTGCCAGCAGCGAACAGACTAGCGGGGGAGAGACCCAGTACTTC; CDR3: CASSEQTSGGETQYF; D: TRBD2; V: TRBV7-2; J: TRBJ2-5; size: -
DNA: TGTGCCAGCAGTTGGGGCGGGGCCGGCGGGGGGCTGTTTTTT; CDR3: CASSWGGAGGGLFF; D: TRBD2; V: TRBV6-2/TRBV6-3; J: TRBJ2-2; size: -
DNA: TGTGCCAGCAGTCTGGGACTACTCACAGATACGCAGTATTTT; CDR3: CASSLGLLTDTQYF; D: TRBD2; V: TRBV18; J: TRBJ2-3; size: few
DNA: TGTGCCAGTCGGATGAACTCGGGAGGGGGGATTGAAAAACTGTTTTTT; CDR3: CASRMNSGGGIEKLFF; D: -; V: TRBV27; J: TRBJ1-4; size: few
DNA: TGCAGTGCTCGTCAGCGGGGGCAACTCACAGATACGCAGTATTTT; CDR3: CSARQRGQLTDTQYF; D: TRBD2; V: TRBV20-1; J: TRBJ2-3; size: many
DNA: TGTGCCAGCACATTTGACAGGGAAAGATACGAGCAGTACTTC; CDR3: CASTFDRERYEQYF; D: TRBD1; V: TRBV2; J: TRBJ2-7; size: -
DNA: TGTGCCAGCGGGTCCGGGACAATAAACAATGAGCAGTTCTTC; CDR3: CASGSGTINNEQFF; D: -; V: TRBV28; J: TRBJ2-1; size: many
DNA: TGTGCCAGCAGCCACCTGACAGGGTACTACGAGCAGTACTTC; CDR3: CASSHLTGYYEQYF; D: TRBD1; V: TRBV11-2; J: TRBJ2-7; size: many
DNA: TGTGCCAGCAGCTCGCAGGGGACGGTCGAGACCCAGTACTTC; CDR3: CASSSQGTVETQYF; D: -; V: TRBV7-2; J: TRBJ2-5; size: many
DNA: TGTGCCAGCAGCCCCCGGGACGGGAGGACCTACGAGCAGTACTTC; CDR3: CASSPRDGRTYEQYF; D: TRBD2; V: TRBV7-2; J: TRBJ2-7; size: many
DNA: TGTGCCAGCAGTGCATCGGACAGGGTGAAAGTTGGTGGCTACACCTTC; CDR3: CASSASDRVKVGGYTF; D: TRBD1; V: TRBV27; J: TRBJ1-2; size: few